Presented here are 15 T cell receptor beta chains from one specimen sequenced in a study of Graves' ophthalmopathy and Graves' hyperthyroidism. Amplification of the TCR beta CDR3 regions used RNA transcripts (as template). A first-round RT-PCR used HTBI primers, followed by a second-round multiplex PCR. MiXCR, applied by TCRdb to the multiplex PCR reads, yields one record per CDR3 protein. The data contain approximately 410,000 distinct CDR3 sequences, approximately 15% of them singletons. Sequencing was carried out using peripheral blood. These receptors all come from a woman aged 18-29 years with stable Graves' hyperthyroidism.

This clonotype was seen repeatedly, ten times or more. The V and J genes are TRBV4-1 and TRBJ2-7; a weak D match, TRBD1 (6 bases). Per the germline V gene, CDR1 is MGHRA and CDR2 is YSYEKL. V shed 0 bases and J shed 1 base, with 7 bases lying between them. CDR3 length: 14 amino acids. The CDR3 sequence is CASSQEGGSYEQYF. DNA for the CDR3: TGCGCCAGCAGCCAAGAAGGGGGTTCCTACGAGCAGTACTTC.

This clonotype has a count of ten or more. The chain carries TRBV6-1 and TRBJ1-2; D is perhaps TRBD1 (5 bases). The V gene lost 9 bases and the J gene lost 5 bases, with 19 bases spanning the gap. The CDR3 is 14 residues long. CDR1 and CDR2 from the germline V gene are MNHNS and SASEGT. CDR3 nucleotides: TGTGCCAGTACTCCAGGGTCGGCATATTATGGCTACACCTTC. Protein product: CASTPGSAYYGYTF.

In its sample, this clonotype was seen many times. V and J are TRBV7-2 and TRBJ2-2; 11 bases map to TRBD1. The germline V gene encodes CDR1 SGHTA and CDR2 FQGNSA. The ends lost 4 bases at V and 6 bases at J; junction bases unmatched: 4. This CDR3 has 15 residues. The CDR3 here is CASSSGQGAPGELFF. CDR3 DNA: TGTGCCAGCAGCTCCGGACAGGGGGCGCCCGGGGAGCTGTTTTTT. The complete variable domain, with remaining parts taken from reference TRBV7-2 and TRBJ2-2, reads GAGVSQSPSNKVTEKGKDVELRCDPISGHTALYWYRQSLGQGLEFLIYFQGNSAPDKSGLPSDRFSAERTGGSVSTLTIQRTQQEDSAVYLCASSSGQGAPGELFFGEGSRLTVL.

This clonotype was observed at least ten times. The chain combines TRBV20-1 with TRBJ2-7; no definite D call. This CDR3 region has 14 residues. Germline lookup yields CDR1 DFQATT and CDR2 SNEGSKA (reference sequence). The ends were cut back, 6 bases at V and 3 bases at J, with 18 bases in the middle. The chain's CDR3 is CSALTDFRNYEQYF. The DNA for the CDR3 is TGCAGTGCGTTGACGGATTTTAGAAACTACGAGCAGTACTTC.

The V and J genes are TRBV11-3 and TRBJ1-3, with 7 nucleotides matching TRBD1. From germline, CDR1 is SGHNT and CDR2 YENEEA. The V segment lost 5 bases and the J segment 0 bases; nucleotides outside the gene matches: 4. This CDR3 has 15 residues. The CDR3 DNA reads TGTGCCAGCAGCCGGGACAGCAACTCTGGAAACACCATATATTTT. The encoded protein is CASSRDSNSGNTIYF.

Note on this clonotype: This may be a read error, as it is one base from a much larger clone. The J gene is TRBJ1-2, the V gene TRBV12-3 or TRBV12-4, with D hard to call. The CDR3 extends over 13 amino acids. CDR3 sequence (DNA): TGTGCCAGCACCGAGACGCGCTCCTTGGGCTTCACCTTC. Its translation: CASTETRSLGFTF.

This clonotype was recorded at least ten times. This chain joins TRBV6-5 and TRBJ2-5, with 7 positions matching TRBD2. CDR3 size: 14 residues. Looked up from germline, CDR1 is MNHEY and CDR2 is SVGAGI. Germline trimming cut 5 bases from V and 5 bases from J; bases unmatched to any gene: 8. The DNA for the CDR3 is TGTGCCAGCAGTCGCGGAATCGGGGGGGAGACCCAGTACTTC. It yields the protein CASSRGIGGETQYF.

This clonotype was seen many times. The chain links TRBV5-6 to TRBJ2-7; D is possibly TRBD1 (6 bases). V was pared by 6 bases and J by 2 bases, with 18 bases between. The V gene's germline CDR1 is SGHDT and CDR2 YYEEEE. The CDR3 consists of 15 residues. The CDR3 nucleotides read TGTGCCAGCATCCCTCGAGGGACACCACCCTACGAGCAGTACTTC. This gives the protein CASIPRGTPPYEQYF.

The chain couples TRBV12-3 or TRBV12-4 to TRBJ1-5; D gene unclear. The CDR3 totals 13 residues. V dropped 2 bases and J dropped 4 bases, with 6 bases sitting between them. CDR3 region: CASSLRPNQPQHF. The CDR3 region has the DNA TGTGCCAGCAGTTTAAGACCTAATCAGCCCCAGCATTTT.

This clonotype was observed many times. This chain links TRBV10-3 with TRBJ2-6, with a tentative D call TRBD1 (6 bases). The V end lost 4 bases, the J end lost 0 bases, and 10 bases lay between the germline ends. The CDR3 length is 16 residues. Looked up from germline, CDR1 is ENHRY and CDR2 is SYGVKD. Written as DNA, the CDR3 is TGTGCCATCAGTGGAGGGGGACCCTCTGGGGCCAACGTCCTGACTTTC. This gives the protein CAISGGGPSGANVLTF.

This clonotype was observed at least ten times. The rearrangement joins TRBV6-1 to TRBJ2-7, with D uncertain. Looked up from germline, CDR1 is MNHNS and CDR2 is SASEGT. This CDR3 comprises 11 residues. V gave up 6 bases and J gave up 3 bases, with 6 bases separating them. The CDR3 loop reads CASRDRYEQYF. For the CDR3, the DNA is TGTGCCAGCAGGGACCGCTACGAGCAGTACTTC.

Many counts were recorded for this clonotype. V is TRBV12-3 or TRBV12-4 and J is TRBJ2-7; D is unclear. V lost 5 bases to trimming and J lost 3 bases, with 5 bases between them. The CDR3 has 11 residues. CDR3 in amino acids: CASSRLYEQYF. The CDR3 region has the DNA TGTGCCAGCAGTAGGCTCTACGAGCAGTACTTC.

This clonotype has at least ten counts. This CDR3 reads CASSVLWGETQYF. The CDR3 region has the DNA TGTGCCAGCAGTGTTTTATGGGGAGAGACCCAGTACTTC. The chain recombines TRBV6-1 with TRBJ2-5, with D unresolved. V shed 4 bases and J shed 4 bases, with 10 bases lying between them. Germline V lookup: CDR1 MNHNS, CDR2 SASEGT. The CDR3 runs to 13 residues.

This clonotype was seen ten or more times. V is TRBV20-1 and J is TRBJ2-7; D unclear. The CDR3 extends over 10 amino acids. Trimming took off 8 bases at V and 0 bases at J, with 5 bases between the two ends. The germline V gene has CDR1 DFQATT and CDR2 SNEGSKA (reference sequence). The CDR3 spells CSRRSYEQYF. CDR3 DNA: TGCAGTCGACGCTCCTACGAGCAGTACTTC.

The CDR3 spells CASTGQGARYEQYF. CDR3 coding DNA: TGTGCCAGCACCGGACAGGGGGCGCGGTACGAGCAGTACTTC. This chain joins TRBV6-2 or TRBV6-3 and TRBJ2-7, with TRBD1 identical over 11 bases. The V and J ends lost 7 bases and 4 bases, in that order; junction bases with no gene match: 6. The CDR3 is 14 residues long. Looked up from germline, CDR1 is MNHEY and CDR2 is SVGEGT.